The clone carrying this TCR beta chain was recorded once. The sample is drawn from a study of blood T cell repertoires in COVID-19. Study as a whole: The United States, Italy and Spain were the sources of the acute and convalescent COVID-19 samples. Sources were T cells, B-cell-depleted T cells, or PBMCs; the material itself was cDNA or gDNA.

Authors' methods: The assay estimated nucleated cells by amplifying reference gene primers. The method was immunoSEQ multiplex PCR; TCRdb's version includes in-frame clones alone and lacks a portion of them. D and trimming come from the DNA, and the V and J calls and clone size come from that table. The profile shows over 15,000 clones, about nine tenths of them singletons. The V end lost 1 base, the J end lost 5 bases, and 15 bases lay between the germline ends. Germline V CDR1 and CDR2: LGHDT, YNNKEL (reference sequence). There are 15 residues in the CDR3. Material for sequencing was peripheral blood. The chain employs TRBV3-1 (or the pseudogene TRBV3-2) and TRBJ2-7; D might be TRBD2 (6 bases). The TCR originated in a human donor in a cohort sampled during active COVID-19. CDR3 sequence: CASSQAGVGNNEQYF. DNA for the CDR3: TGTGCCAGCAGCCAAGCGGGGGTGGGGAACAACGAGCAGTACTTC.